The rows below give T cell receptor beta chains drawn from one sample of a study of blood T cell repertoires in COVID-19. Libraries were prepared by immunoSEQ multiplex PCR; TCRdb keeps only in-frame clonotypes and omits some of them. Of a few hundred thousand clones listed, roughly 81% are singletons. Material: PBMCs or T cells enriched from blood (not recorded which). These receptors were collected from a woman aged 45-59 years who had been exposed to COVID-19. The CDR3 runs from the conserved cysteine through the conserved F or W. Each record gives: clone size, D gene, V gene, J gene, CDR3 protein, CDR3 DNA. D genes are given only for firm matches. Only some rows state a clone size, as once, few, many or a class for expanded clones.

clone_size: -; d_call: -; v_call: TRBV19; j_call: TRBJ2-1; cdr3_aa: CASSIGGYNEQFF; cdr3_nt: TGTGCCAGTAGTATCGGGGGCTACAATGAGCAGTTCTTC
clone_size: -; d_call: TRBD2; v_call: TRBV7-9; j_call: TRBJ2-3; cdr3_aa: CASSATSGGSDTQYF; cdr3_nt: TGTGCCAGCAGCGCAACTAGCGGGGGGTCAGATACGCAGTATTTT
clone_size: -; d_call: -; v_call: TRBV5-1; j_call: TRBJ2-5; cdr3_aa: CASSNKQGREETQYF; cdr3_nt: TGCGCCAGCAGCAATAAACAGGGTAGGGAGGAGACCCAGTACTTC
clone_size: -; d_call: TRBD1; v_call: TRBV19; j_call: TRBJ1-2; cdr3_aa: CASSTVRDRGPGYTF; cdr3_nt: TGTGCCAGTAGTACCGTCCGGGACAGGGGGCCGGGCTACACCTTC
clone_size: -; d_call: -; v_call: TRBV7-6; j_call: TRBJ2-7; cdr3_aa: CASSPLGQWYEQYF; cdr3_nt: TGTGCCAGCAGCCCCCTGGGGCAGTGGTACGAGCAGTACTTC
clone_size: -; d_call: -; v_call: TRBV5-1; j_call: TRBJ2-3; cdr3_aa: CASSTQGFGTDTQYF; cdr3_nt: TGCGCCAGCAGCACCCAGGGCTTCGGCACAGATACGCAGTATTTT
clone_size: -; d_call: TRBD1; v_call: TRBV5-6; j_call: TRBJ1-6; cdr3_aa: CASSLGDRGGSPLHF; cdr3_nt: TGTGCCAGCAGCTTGGGGGACAGGGGTGGATCACCCCTCCACTTT
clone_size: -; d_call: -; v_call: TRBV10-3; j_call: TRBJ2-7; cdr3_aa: CATLPSTALYHEQYF; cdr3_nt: TGTGCCACACTCCCATCGACAGCCTTATACCACGAGCAGTACTTC
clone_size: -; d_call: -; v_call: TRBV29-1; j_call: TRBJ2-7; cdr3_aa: CSVEDGSRDEQYF; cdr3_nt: TGCAGCGTTGAAGATGGATCCAGGGACGAGCAGTACTTC
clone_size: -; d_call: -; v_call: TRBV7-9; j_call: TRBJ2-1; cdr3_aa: CASSLPQVTSYNEQFF; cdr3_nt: TGTGCCAGCAGCCTCCCCCAGGTTACGTCCTACAATGAGCAGTTCTTC
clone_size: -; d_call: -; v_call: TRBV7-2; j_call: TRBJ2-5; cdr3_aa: CASSPGVMETQYF; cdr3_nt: TGTGCCAGCAGCCCGGGAGTTATGGAGACCCAGTACTTC
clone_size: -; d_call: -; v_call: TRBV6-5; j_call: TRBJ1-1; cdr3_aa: CASSPGTFLNTEAFF; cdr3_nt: TGTGCCAGCAGTCCCGGGACATTTTTGAACACTGAAGCTTTCTTT
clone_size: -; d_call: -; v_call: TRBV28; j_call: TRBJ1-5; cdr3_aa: CASREGRGNQPQHF; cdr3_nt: TGTGCCAGCAGGGAGGGGAGGGGCAATCAGCCCCAGCATTTT
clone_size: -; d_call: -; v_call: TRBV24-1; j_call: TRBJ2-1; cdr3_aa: CATSDLINEQFF; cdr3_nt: TGTGCCACCAGTGATTTAATAAATGAGCAGTTCTTC
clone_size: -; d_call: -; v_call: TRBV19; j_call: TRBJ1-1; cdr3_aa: CASSFDGGNTEAFF; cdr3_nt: TGTGCCAGTAGTTTTGACGGGGGAAACACTGAAGCTTTCTTT
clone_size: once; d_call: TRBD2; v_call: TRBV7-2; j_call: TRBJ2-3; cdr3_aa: CASSLQRGFTDTQYF; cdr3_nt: TGTGCCAGCAGCCTCCAGCGGGGATTCACAGATACGCAGTATTTT
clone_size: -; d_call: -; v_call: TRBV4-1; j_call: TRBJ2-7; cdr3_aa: CASSPGSSGYEQYF; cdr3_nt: TGCGCCAGCAGCCCGGGGTCCTCAGGCTACGAGCAGTACTTC
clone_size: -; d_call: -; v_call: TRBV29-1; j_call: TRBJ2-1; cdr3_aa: CSVDLGGNEQFF; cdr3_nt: TGCAGCGTGGATTTAGGGGGCAATGAGCAGTTCTTC
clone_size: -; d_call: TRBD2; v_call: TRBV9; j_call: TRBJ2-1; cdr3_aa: CASSSPGLAYNEQFF; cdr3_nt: TGTGCCAGCAGCTCTCCGGGACTAGCATACAATGAGCAGTTCTTC
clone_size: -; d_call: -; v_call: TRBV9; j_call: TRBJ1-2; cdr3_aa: CASSVSPDSLYGYTF; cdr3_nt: TGTGCCAGCAGCGTATCACCTGACAGTCTTTATGGCTACACCTTC
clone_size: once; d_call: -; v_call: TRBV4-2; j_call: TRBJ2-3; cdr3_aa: CASSPRDGFGTDTQYF; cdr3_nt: TGTGCCAGCAGCCCGCGGGACGGTTTTGGCACAGATACGCAGTATTTT
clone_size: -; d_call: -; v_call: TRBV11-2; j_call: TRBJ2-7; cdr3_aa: CASSLGLGGLIHYEQYF; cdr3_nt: TGTGCCAGCAGCTTAGGTCTAGGAGGTTTGATCCACTACGAGCAGTACTTC
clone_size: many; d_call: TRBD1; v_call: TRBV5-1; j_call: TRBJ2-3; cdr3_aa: CASSTGQGTDTQYF; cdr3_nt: TGCGCCAGCAGCACCGGACAGGGCACAGATACGCAGTATTTT
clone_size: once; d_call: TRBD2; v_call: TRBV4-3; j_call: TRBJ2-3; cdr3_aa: CASSQGSGRGNTQYF; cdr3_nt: TGCGCCAGCAGCCAAGGATCAGGGAGGGGAAATACGCAGTATTTT
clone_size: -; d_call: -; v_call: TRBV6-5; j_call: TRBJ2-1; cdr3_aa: CASSYYRDYNEQFF; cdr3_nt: TGTGCCAGCAGTTATTACAGGGATTACAATGAGCAGTTCTTC
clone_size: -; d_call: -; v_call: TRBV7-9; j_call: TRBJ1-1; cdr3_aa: CAGRPARGLRTEAFF; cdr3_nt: TGTGCCGGCCGTCCGGCGAGGGGACTACGAACTGAAGCTTTCTTT
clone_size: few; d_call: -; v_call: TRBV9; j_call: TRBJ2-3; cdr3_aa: CASSVGGSDTDTQYF; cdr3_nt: TGTGCCAGCAGCGTCGGAGGGTCAGACACAGATACGCAGTATTTT
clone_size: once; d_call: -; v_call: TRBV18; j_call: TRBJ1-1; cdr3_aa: CASSQRDYGLKPEAFF; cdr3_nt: TGTGCCAGCTCACAGAGGGATTACGGACTAAAACCTGAAGCTTTCTTT
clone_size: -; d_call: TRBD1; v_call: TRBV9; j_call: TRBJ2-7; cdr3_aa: CASSPSRDSSYEQYF; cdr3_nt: TGTGCCAGCAGCCCCAGCAGGGACAGCTCCTACGAGCAGTACTTC
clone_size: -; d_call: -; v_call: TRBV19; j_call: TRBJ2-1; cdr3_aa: CASSIGQGRNEQFF; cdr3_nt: TGTGCCAGTAGTATAGGGCAGGGCCGAAATGAGCAGTTCTTC
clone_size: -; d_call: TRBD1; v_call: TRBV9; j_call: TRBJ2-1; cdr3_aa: CASSLGGASNRRYNEQFF; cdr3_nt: TGTGCCAGCAGCCTAGGGGGCGCCTCCAATAGACGCTACAATGAGCAGTTCTTC
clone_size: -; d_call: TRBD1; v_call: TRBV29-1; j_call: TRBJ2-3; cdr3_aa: CSVEDPRDSLSTDTQYF; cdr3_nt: TGCAGCGTTGAAGATCCCCGGGACAGCCTAAGCACAGATACGCAGTATTTT
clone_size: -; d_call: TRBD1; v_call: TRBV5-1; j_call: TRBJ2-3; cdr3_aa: CASSFITGAGTDTQYF; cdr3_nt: TGCGCCAGCAGCTTTATAACAGGGGCTGGCACAGATACGCAGTATTTT
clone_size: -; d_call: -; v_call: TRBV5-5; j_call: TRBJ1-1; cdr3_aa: CASSSGDTRGTEAFF; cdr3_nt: TGTGCCAGCAGCTCAGGCGACACCCGGGGGACTGAAGCTTTCTTT
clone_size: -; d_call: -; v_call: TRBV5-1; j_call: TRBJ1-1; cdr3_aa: CASSLIGHRVVTEHTEAFF; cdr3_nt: TGCGCCAGCAGCTTGATCGGACACAGGGTAGTCACGGAACACACTGAAGCTTTCTTT
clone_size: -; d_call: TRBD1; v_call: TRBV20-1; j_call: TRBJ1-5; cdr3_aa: CSASTGGAQPQHF; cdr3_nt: TGCAGTGCTAGTACAGGGGGCGCCCAGCCCCAGCATTTT
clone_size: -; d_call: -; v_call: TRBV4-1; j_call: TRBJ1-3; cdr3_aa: CASSQDRADTSSGNTIYF; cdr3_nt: TGCGCCAGCAGCCAAGATAGGGCGGACACCAGCTCTGGAAACACCATATATTTT
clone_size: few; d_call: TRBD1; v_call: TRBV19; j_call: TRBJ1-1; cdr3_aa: CASSMRGLNTEAFF; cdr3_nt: TGTGCCAGTAGTATGAGGGGGCTGAACACTGAAGCTTTCTTT
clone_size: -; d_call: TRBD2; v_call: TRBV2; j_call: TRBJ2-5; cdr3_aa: CASGKTGGAQTQYF; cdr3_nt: TGTGCCAGCGGGAAGACGGGGGGGGCCCAGACCCAGTACTTC
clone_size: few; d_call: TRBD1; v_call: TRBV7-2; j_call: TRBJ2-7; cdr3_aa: CASSLRMTGNLGYEQYF; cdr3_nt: TGTGCCAGCAGCTTACGTATGACAGGGAATTTAGGATACGAGCAGTACTTC